This T cell receptor (beta chain) was recovered during a study of T cells in Graves' hyperthyroidism and ophthalmopathy. Study-level results: Most thyroid clonotypes expanded above 0.001 appeared in blood too. In validation, the model predicted ophthalmopathy. These predictions came a median roughly 6 months before onset.

TCR beta CDR3 regions were amplified from RNA. First-round RT-PCR with HTBI primers amplified the TCR CDR3 region. A single record per CDR3 protein comes from TCRdb applying MiXCR to the multiplex PCR reads. Of approximately 870,000 distinct CDR3 sequences listed, roughly 40% were seen once; the top ten hold 7% to 10%. This clonotype was observed a few times. Its antigen is unidentified. Germline values: CDR1 LNHDA, CDR2 SQIVND (reference sequence). The CDR3 extends over 16 amino acids. Losses at the gene ends were 5 bases for V and 1 base for J; bases not matched to a gene: 11. This clonotype was sampled from a man younger than 35 with Graves' hyperthyroidism. V gene TRBV19 combines with J gene TRBJ2-7; 7 nucleotides line up with TRBD1. The sample taken for sequencing was blood. The DNA of the CDR3 is TGTGCCAGTAGTCCGTCCCACTACAGGGGTTCCTACGAGCAGTACTTC. Translation: CASSPSHYRGSYEQYF.